The 25 T cell receptor beta chains below were found in one sample sequenced in a study of response to subunit inactivated influenza vaccine. TCRdb passed the RT-PCR reads through MiXCR, listing each CDR3 protein once. The profile shows some 800,000 distinct CDR3 sequences, 21% of them singletons. Material: PBMCs from blood, obtained about 5 days after vaccination. The source of these receptors is a man in his fifties who received an inactivated influenza vaccine.

This clonotype was seen a handful of times. This chain connects TRBV29-1 to TRBJ2-5; 7 bases are a match to TRBD2. Germline V CDR1 and CDR2: SQVTM, ANQGSEA. This CDR3 comprises 16 residues. The ends lost 1 base at V and 5 bases at J; junction bases unmatched: 13. The CDR3 spells CSVEVAREGPGETQYF. Written as DNA, the CDR3 is TGCAGCGTTGAAGTAGCCAGGGAGGGCCCGGGGGAGACCCAGTACTTC.

The chain couples TRBV5-6 to TRBJ2-1; possibly TRBD1 for D (5 bases). Germline assignment: CDR1 SGHDT and CDR2 YYEEEE. V was cut by 4 bases and J by 10 bases, with 15 bases left in between. The CDR3 runs 13 residues. The CDR3 protein is CASSTPPNREQFF. For the CDR3, the DNA is TGTGCCAGCAGCACCCCCCCAAACAGGGAGCAGTTCTTC.

This clonotype was seen only a few times. V is TRBV6-2 or TRBV6-3 and J is TRBJ2-7; possible D gene TRBD1, 6 bases. V lost 8 bases and J lost 0, with 11 bases in between. CDR3 length: 13 residues. CDR1 is MNHEY, CDR2 SVGEGT, per germline. The CDR3 DNA reads as TGTGCCAGCGATAGAGGGGGCTCCTACGAGCAGTACTTC. This encodes CASDRGGSYEQYF.

This clonotype was observed a few times. The rearrangement uses TRBV10-3 and TRBJ2-2; TRBD2 matches 11 bases. Losses at the gene ends were 3 bases for V and 3 bases for J; bases not matched to a gene: 12. Germline V gene lookup returns CDR1 ENHRY and CDR2 SYGVKD. This CDR3 is built from 19 residues. The CDR3 sequence is CAISDPRASGRSHTGELFF. The DNA for the CDR3 is TGTGCCATCAGTGATCCTCGGGCTAGCGGGAGGTCTCACACCGGGGAGCTGTTTTTT.

At least ten counts were recorded for this clonotype. The chain joins TRBV29-1 to TRBJ2-7; 12 positions match TRBD2. This CDR3 comprises 14 residues. CDR1 and CDR2 (germline): SQVTM, ANQGSEA. Trimming took 4 bases from V and 5 from J; bases not matched to a gene: 6. CDR3 in amino acids: CSVAGLAGTDEQYF. The CDR3 DNA reads TGCAGCGTTGCCGGACTAGCGGGAACCGACGAGCAGTACTTC.

This chain uses TRBV27 with TRBJ2-2, with D possibly TRBD1 on 6 matching bases. V was cut by 6 bases and J by 5 bases, with 19 bases left in between. The CDR3 has 16 residues. Germline-derived CDR1 and CDR2 are MNHEY and SMNVEV (reference sequence). The CDR3 DNA follows: TGTGCCAGCAGCCACAACAGGGCTCTCGTGACCGGGGAGCTGTTTTTT. Protein sequence: CASSHNRALVTGELFF.

There are a few counts of this clonotype. The chain is built from TRBV20-1 and TRBJ1-4; the match to TRBD1 covers 7 bases. V was clipped by 0 bases and J by 4 bases; unmatched bases: 5. The CDR3 length is 15 residues. The germline V gene has CDR1 DFQATT and CDR2 SNEGSKA (reference sequence). CDR3: CSARDLGQYNEKLFF. CDR3 nucleotides: TGCAGTGCTAGAGATTTGGGACAGTATAATGAAAAACTGTTTTTT.

This clonotype was seen a handful of times. This chain joins TRBV7-9 and TRBJ2-7; TRBD1 matches 8 bases. This CDR3 has 16 residues. V lost 1 base to trimming and J lost 5 bases; unmatched junction nucleotides: 10. Germline CDR1 is SEHNR and CDR2 is FQNEAQ (reference sequence). DNA for the CDR3: TGTGCCAGCAGCTTAGGAGCCACAGGGGGAGTAGACGAGCAGTACTTC. It codes for CASSLGATGGVDEQYF.

The CDR3 loop reads CASMVAGGVNEQFF. In DNA, the CDR3 is TGTGCCAGCATGGTAGCGGGGGGGGTCAATGAGCAGTTCTTC. J is TRBJ2-1 and V is TRBV7-8; 11 positions match TRBD2. Trimming took 7 bases from V and 6 from J; bases not matched to a gene: 5. CDR3 size: 14 residues. Germline CDR1 and CDR2: SGHVS and FQNEAQ.

This clonotype has only a few counts. CDR3 protein: CSASLASGGYNEQFF. The CDR3 DNA sequence: TGCAGTGCTTCTTTAGCTAGCGGGGGCTACAATGAGCAGTTCTTC. V gene TRBV20-1 combines with J gene TRBJ2-1, with TRBD2 matching 10 bases. CDR1 DFQATT and CDR2 SNEGSKA come from the germline V gene (reference sequence). The trim removed 5 bases at V and 3 bases at J, leaving 7 bases unmatched. The CDR3 is 15 residues long.

This clonotype turned up a few times. This chain joins TRBV12-3 or TRBV12-4 and TRBJ2-2; weak D call: TRBD1 (6 bases). Trimming shortened V by 6 bases and J by 0 bases, and 8 bases separated the two germline ends. The CDR3 spans 14 residues. The CDR3 spells CASSGQTNTGELFF. The CDR3 coding sequence is TGTGCCAGCAGCGGACAGACGAACACCGGGGAGCTGTTTTTT.

Ten or more counts support this clonotype. The chain links TRBV12-3 or TRBV12-4 to TRBJ1-4; D ambiguous. The CDR3 loop spans 13 amino acids. The V gene lost 3 bases and the J gene lost 8 bases, with 10 bases spanning the gap. CDR3 region: CASSFFGEEKLFF. The CDR3 bases are TGTGCCAGCAGTTTCTTCGGGGAGGAAAAACTGTTTTTT.

The rearrangement links TRBV29-1 to TRBJ2-1; 9 nucleotides line up with TRBD1. V lost 8 bases to trimming and J lost 10 bases; unmatched junction nucleotides: 12. The CDR3 is 13 amino acids. Germline-derived CDR1 and CDR2 are SQVTM and ANQGSEA. CDR3 coding DNA: TGCAGCACAGGACAGGGGATTCTTGGCGAGCAGTTCTTC. Its protein product is CSTGQGILGEQFF.

The V gene is TRBV12-3 or TRBV12-4, the J gene TRBJ2-3, with D perhaps TRBD1 or TRBD2 (6 bases each). The CDR3 sequence is 15 residues long. Trimming left V 5 bases short and J 7 bases short, with 19 bases between. The CDR3 bases are TGTGCCAGCAGTCAAACCGGGGGCCAACGGAATACGCAGTATTTT. Its translation is CASSQTGGQRNTQYF.

The J gene is TRBJ2-7, the V gene TRBV18, with 8 bases lining up with TRBD1. Germline V gives CDR1 KGHSH, CDR2 LQKENI. The CDR3 consists of 15 residues. Germline trimming cut 6 bases from V and 4 bases from J; bases unmatched to any gene: 11. The CDR3 sequence is CASSLGTGLVYEQYF. The CDR3, as DNA: TGTGCCAGCTCCTTGGGGACAGGTCTGGTATACGAGCAGTACTTC.

A few counts support this clonotype. This rearrangement joins TRBV5-1 to TRBJ2-2, with a tentative D call TRBD2 (5 bases). The CDR3 runs 16 residues. The germline CDR1 and CDR2 sequences are SGHRS and YFSETQ. V was trimmed by 2 bases and J by 1 base, leaving 12 bases between them. This CDR3 reads CASSFSWTENTGELFF. CDR3 nucleotides: TGCGCCAGCAGCTTCTCATGGACTGAGAACACCGGGGAGCTGTTTTTT.

In this sample, this clonotype turned up a few times. The chain has TRBV7-2 and TRBJ1-6; unclear D gene. This CDR3 spans 16 amino acids. V lost 6 bases, J lost 5 bases, and 17 bases lay in between. Germline assignment: CDR1 SGHTA and CDR2 FQGNSA. CDR3 in amino acids: CASRERGGRDNSPLHF. The DNA for the CDR3 is TGTGCCAGCAGAGAGCGGGGTGGTAGAGATAATTCACCCCTCCACTTT.

The chain links TRBV5-1 to TRBJ1-5; D gene uncertain. Germline V CDR1 and CDR2: SGHRS, YFSETQ. This CDR3 is built from 15 residues. V was cut by 0 bases and J by 3 bases, with 10 bases left in between. The CDR3 sequence: CASSLGGGNNQPQHF. The CDR3 DNA reads TGCGCCAGCAGCTTGGGGGGTGGAAACAATCAGCCCCAGCATTTT.

The V gene is TRBV9, the J gene TRBJ2-1, with D possibly TRBD2 on 5 matching bases. V was pared by 4 bases and J by 3 bases, with 14 bases between. The CDR3 spans 15 residues. Germline lookup yields CDR1 SGDLS and CDR2 YYNGEE. CDR3 coding DNA: TGTGCCAGCAGCCCCCGCGGGCCAGTCTACAATGAGCAGTTCTTC. Its protein is CASSPRGPVYNEQFF.

CDR3 loop: CASSSQQGARGQPQHF. The CDR3 DNA reads as TGTGCCAGCAGTTCCCAACAGGGGGCGAGGGGTCAGCCCCAGCATTTT. The gene calls are TRBV28 and TRBJ1-5; TRBD1 matches at 9 bases. This CDR3 has 16 residues. Germline assignment: CDR1 MDHEN and CDR2 SYDVKM. The V segment lost 4 bases and the J segment 6 bases; nucleotides outside the gene matches: 10.

This clonotype was counted a few times. The V gene is TRBV9, the J gene TRBJ2-1, with D perhaps assigned TRBD1 or TRBD2 (5 bases each). Per the germline V gene, CDR1 is SGDLS and CDR2 is YYNGEE. The CDR3 consists of 15 residues. V lost 2 bases, J lost 4 bases, and 13 bases lay in between. CDR3 nucleotide sequence: TGTGCCAGCAGCGTTGGGGACGTTAGTTACAATGAGCAGTTCTTC. Its translation is CASSVGDVSYNEQFF.

This clonotype was seen more than once but under ten times. V is TRBV20-1 and J is TRBJ2-5; the match to TRBD2 covers 7 bases. The ends lost 6 bases at V and 5 bases at J; junction bases unmatched: 9. This CDR3 is 13 amino acids long. From germline, CDR1 is DFQATT and CDR2 SNEGSKA (reference sequence). The CDR3 nucleotides are TGCAGTGCCGGGACTACCCTGAGGGAGACCCAGTACTTC. This gives the protein CSAGTTLRETQYF.

This clonotype was found a few times. The J gene is TRBJ1-6, the V gene TRBV20-1, with D possibly being TRBD1 (5 bases). CDR3 length: 13 residues. Per the germline V gene, CDR1 is DFQATT and CDR2 is SNEGSKA (reference sequence). Trimming left V 5 bases short and J 7 bases short, with 12 bases between. CDR3 sequence reads: CSAGGQPNSPLHF. DNA of the CDR3: TGCAGTGCTGGAGGACAACCGAATTCACCCCTCCACTTT.

About this clonotype itself: The junction does not match germline at one end; this may be a read error. The chain joins TRBV5-6 to TRBJ2-3; D unclear. Germline-derived CDR1 and CDR2 are SGHDT and YYEEEE. The CDR3 loop spans 13 amino acids. CDR3 DNA: TGTGCCAGCAGAACGACAAGCACAGATACGCATTATTTT. Translation gives CASRTTSTDTHYF.

The V call is TRBV24-1, the J call TRBJ2-1; 7 nucleotides agree with TRBD1. Germline values: CDR1 KGHDR, CDR2 SFDVKD. The CDR3 length is 12 residues. V trimming: 6 bases; J trimming: 9 bases; junction bases outside the gene matches: 4. The DNA of the CDR3 is TGTGCCACCAGTACAGGGGCTGTTGAGCAGTTCTTC. Protein: CATSTGAVEQFF.